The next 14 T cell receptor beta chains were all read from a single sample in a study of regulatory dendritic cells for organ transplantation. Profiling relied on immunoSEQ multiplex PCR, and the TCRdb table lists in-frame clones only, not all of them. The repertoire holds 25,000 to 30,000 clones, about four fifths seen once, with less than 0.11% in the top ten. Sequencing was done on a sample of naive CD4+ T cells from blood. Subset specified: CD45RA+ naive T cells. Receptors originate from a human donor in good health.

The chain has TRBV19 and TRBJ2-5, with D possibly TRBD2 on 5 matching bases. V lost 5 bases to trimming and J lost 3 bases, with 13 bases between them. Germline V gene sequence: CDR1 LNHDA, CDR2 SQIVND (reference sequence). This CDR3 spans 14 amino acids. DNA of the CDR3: TGTGCCAGTAGTCCGTCTAGGCGGGAAGAGACCCAGTACTTC. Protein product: CASSPSRREETQYF.

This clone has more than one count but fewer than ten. CDR3 DNA: TGTGCCAGCAGTCCCAGGGGAACAAACATTCAGTACTTC. Translated, it gives CASSPRGTNIQYF. The chain is built from TRBV6-5 and TRBJ2-4, with D maybe TRBD1 (6 bases). In germline, CDR1 is MNHEY, CDR2 SVGAGI. Trimming removed 5 bases at V and 6 bases at J, with 11 bases between. The CDR3 has 13 residues.

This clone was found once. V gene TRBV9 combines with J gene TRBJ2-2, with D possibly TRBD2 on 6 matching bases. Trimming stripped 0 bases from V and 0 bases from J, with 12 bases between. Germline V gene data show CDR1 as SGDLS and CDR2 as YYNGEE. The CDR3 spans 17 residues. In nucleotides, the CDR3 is TGTGCCAGCAGCGTAGGTAGTTGGGGGGCGAACACCGGGGAGCTGTTTTTT. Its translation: CASSVGSWGANTGELFF.

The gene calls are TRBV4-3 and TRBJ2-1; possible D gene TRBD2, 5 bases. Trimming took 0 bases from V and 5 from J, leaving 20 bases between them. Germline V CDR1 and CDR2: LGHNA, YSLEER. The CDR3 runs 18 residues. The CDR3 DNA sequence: TGCGCCAGCAGCCAAGATCCCGGGAAGTTAGGGCTAAACAATGAGCAGTTCTTC. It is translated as CASSQDPGKLGLNNEQFF.

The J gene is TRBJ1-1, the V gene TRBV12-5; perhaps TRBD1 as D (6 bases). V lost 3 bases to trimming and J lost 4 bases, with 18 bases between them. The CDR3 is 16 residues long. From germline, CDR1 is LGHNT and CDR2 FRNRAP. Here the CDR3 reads CASGLSLAGASTEAFF. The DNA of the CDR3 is TGTGCTAGTGGTTTATCTCTAGCGGGGGCGAGCACTGAAGCTTTCTTT.

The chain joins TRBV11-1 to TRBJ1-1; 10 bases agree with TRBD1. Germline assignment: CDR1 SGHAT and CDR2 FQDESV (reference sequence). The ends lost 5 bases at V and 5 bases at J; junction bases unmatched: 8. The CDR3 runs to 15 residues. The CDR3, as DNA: TGTGCCAGCAGCCCAGGGACAGGGGTTAAAACTGAAGCTTTCTTT. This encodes CASSPGTGVKTEAFF.

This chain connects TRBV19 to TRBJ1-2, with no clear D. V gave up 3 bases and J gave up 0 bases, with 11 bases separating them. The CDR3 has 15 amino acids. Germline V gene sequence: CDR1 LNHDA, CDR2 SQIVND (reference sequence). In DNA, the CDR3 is TGTGCCAGTAGTATTGTGAGGCCCACTAACTATGGCTACACCTTC. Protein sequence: CASSIVRPTNYGYTF.

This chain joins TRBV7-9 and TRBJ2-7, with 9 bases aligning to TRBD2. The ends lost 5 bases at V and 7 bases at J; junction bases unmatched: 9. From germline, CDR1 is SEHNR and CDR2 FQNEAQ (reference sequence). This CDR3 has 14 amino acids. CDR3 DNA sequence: TGTGCCAGCAGCGTTCGCGGGGGGGCGGGTGAGCAGTACTTC. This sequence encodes CASSVRGGAGEQYF. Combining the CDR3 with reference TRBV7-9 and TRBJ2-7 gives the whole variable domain DTGVSQNPRHKITKRGQNVTFRCDPISEHNRLYWYRQTLGQGPEFLTYFQNEAQLEKSRLLSDRFSAERPKGSFSTLEIQRTEQGDSAMYLCASSVRGGAGEQYFGPGTRLTVT.

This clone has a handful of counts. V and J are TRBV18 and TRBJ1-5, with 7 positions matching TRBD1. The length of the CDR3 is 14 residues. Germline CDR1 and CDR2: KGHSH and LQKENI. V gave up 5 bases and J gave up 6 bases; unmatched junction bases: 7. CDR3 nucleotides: TGTGCCAGCTCAACCGGAGGGGGCAGTCAGCCCCAGCATTTT. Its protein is CASSTGGGSQPQHF.

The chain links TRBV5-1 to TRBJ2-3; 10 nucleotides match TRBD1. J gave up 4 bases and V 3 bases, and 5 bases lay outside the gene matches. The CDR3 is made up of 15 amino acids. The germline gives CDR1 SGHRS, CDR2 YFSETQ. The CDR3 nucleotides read TGCGCCAGCAGCTCGACAGGGGGCGCCTCAGATACGCAGTATTTT. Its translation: CASSSTGGASDTQYF. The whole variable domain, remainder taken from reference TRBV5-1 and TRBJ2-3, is KAGVTQTPRYLIKTRGQQVTLSCSPISGHRSVSWYQQTPGQGLQFLFEYFSETQRNKGNFPGRFSGRQFSNSRSEMNVSTLELGDSALYLCASSSTGGASDTQYFGPGTRLTVL.

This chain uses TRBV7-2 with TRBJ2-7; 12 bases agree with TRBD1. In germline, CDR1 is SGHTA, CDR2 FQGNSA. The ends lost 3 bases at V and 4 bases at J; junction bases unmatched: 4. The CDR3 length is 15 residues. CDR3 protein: CASSLVGQGAYEQYF. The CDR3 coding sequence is TGTGCCAGCAGCTTGGTGGGACAGGGGGCATACGAGCAGTACTTC.

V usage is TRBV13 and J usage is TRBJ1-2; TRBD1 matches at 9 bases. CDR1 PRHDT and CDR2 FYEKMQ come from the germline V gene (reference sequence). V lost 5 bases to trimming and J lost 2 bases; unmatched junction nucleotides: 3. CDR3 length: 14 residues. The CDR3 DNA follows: TGTGCCAGCAGCGCGGGGACAGGGAACTATGGCTACACCTTC. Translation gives CASSAGTGNYGYTF.

The CDR3 DNA is TGTGCCAGCAGTTCCAGGTCAGGTAATCAGCCCCAGCATTTT. Its protein is CASSSRSGNQPQHF. The V call is TRBV6-5, the J call TRBJ1-5; D ambiguous. The germline V gene encodes CDR1 MNHEY and CDR2 SVGAGI. This CDR3 region has 14 residues. Trimming took off 4 bases at V and 4 bases at J, with 11 bases between the two ends.

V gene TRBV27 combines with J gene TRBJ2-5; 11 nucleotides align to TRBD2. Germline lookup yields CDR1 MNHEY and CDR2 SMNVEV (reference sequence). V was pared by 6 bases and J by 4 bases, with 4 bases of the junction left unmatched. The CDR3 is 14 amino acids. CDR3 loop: CASSLLAGGETQYF. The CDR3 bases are TGTGCCAGCAGCCTTCTAGCGGGAGGAGAGACCCAGTACTTC.